This T cell receptor (beta chain) was documented in a study of cytomegalovirus exposure and HLA in healthy donors. PCR primers comprised 60 Vbeta and 13 Jbeta primers. In the study's own analysis: A later analysis tallied approximately 78 million unique TCR beta chains, around 11 million of them shared. The method was immunoSEQ multiplex PCR; TCRdb's version includes in-frame clones alone and lacks a portion of them. V, J and clone size were drawn from that table, and D and trimming were deduced from the DNA. Of approximately 72,000 clones in the sample, 65% to 70% were seen once. In regard to this clone: Its antigen remains unidentified. A read error may produce the germline difference seen at one junction end.

General study findings and limits: Most TCR sequences were seen very rarely across donors, but some public TCRs occurred in many. Presence/absence analyses assumed roughly uniform sequencing depth across donors. It was likely that a cluster of highly shared sequence variants was a sequencing artifact.

From germline, CDR1 is ENHRY and CDR2 SYGVKD. This CDR3 is 11 amino acids long. The sample taken for sequencing was PBMCs. This sequence joins TRBV10-3 and TRBJ2-7; 8 bases are a match to TRBD1. The TCR was taken from a man in his forties in good health and CMV-seropositive. In DNA, the CDR3 is TGTGCCTTGGACGCAGACAGGGGCCCCCTTTTC. It translates to CALDADRGPLF.